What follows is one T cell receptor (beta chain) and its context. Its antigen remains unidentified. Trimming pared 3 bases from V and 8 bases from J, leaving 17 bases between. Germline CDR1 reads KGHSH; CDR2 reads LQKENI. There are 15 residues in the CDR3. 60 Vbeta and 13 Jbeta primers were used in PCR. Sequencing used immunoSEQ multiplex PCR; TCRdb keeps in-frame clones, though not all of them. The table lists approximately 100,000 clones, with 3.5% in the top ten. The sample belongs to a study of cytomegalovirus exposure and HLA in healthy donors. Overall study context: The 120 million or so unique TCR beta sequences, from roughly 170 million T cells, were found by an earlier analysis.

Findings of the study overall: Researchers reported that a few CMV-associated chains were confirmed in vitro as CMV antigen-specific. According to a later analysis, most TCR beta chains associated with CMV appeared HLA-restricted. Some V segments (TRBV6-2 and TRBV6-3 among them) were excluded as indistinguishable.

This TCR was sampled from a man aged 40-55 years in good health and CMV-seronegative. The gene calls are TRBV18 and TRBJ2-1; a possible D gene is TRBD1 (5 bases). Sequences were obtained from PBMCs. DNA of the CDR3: TGTGCCAGCTCACCCTCCTCCAGGGTACGCGATGAGCAGTTCTTC. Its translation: CASSPSSRVRDEQFF.